One sample yielded the 5 T cell receptor beta chains listed below, sequenced in a study of blood T cell repertoires in COVID-19. Libraries were prepared by immunoSEQ multiplex PCR; TCRdb keeps only in-frame clonotypes and omits some of them. The sample lists some 30,000 clones; roughly nine tenths were seen once. The specimen sequenced was peripheral blood. These TCRs come from a human donor with acute or convalescent COVID-19. The donor label of this sample is uncertain.

This clone was detected a few times. The chain joins TRBV5-1 to TRBJ2-3; D perhaps matches TRBD2 (6 bases). Between the trimmed V and J ends, which lost 0 bases and 2 bases, there was a span of 10 bases. The CDR3 spans 15 residues. Germline CDR1 and CDR2: SGHRS and YFSETQ. CDR3 DNA: TGCGCCAGCAGCTTGGAGACGGGAGTCACAGATACGCAGTATTTT. This encodes CASSLETGVTDTQYF.

The genes are TRBV7-3 and TRBJ2-1, with 9 bases fitting TRBD2. J lost 6 bases, V lost 3 bases, and 6 bases had no gene match. The CDR3 is 15 amino acids. Germline values: CDR1 SGHTA, CDR2 FQGTGA. For the CDR3, the DNA is TGTGCCAGCAGCTTCGGGGGACTAGCATTCAATGAGCAGTTCTTC. Encoded protein: CASSFGGLAFNEQFF. Together with reference TRBV7-3 and TRBJ2-1, the CDR3 gives the full variable domain: GAGVSQTPSNKVTEKGKYVELRCDPISGHTALYWYRQSLGQGPEFLIYFQGTGAADDSGLPNDRFFAVRPEGSVSTLKIQRTERGDSAVYLCASSFGGLAFNEQFFGPGTRLTVL.

In this sample, this clone turned up a few times. This chain links TRBV10-3 with TRBJ2-3, with TRBD2 matching 13 bases. The V and J ends lost 4 bases and 4 bases, in that order; junction bases with no gene match: 11. Germline values: CDR1 ENHRY, CDR2 SYGVKD. The CDR3 length is 18 residues. CDR3 coding DNA: TGTGCCATCAGTGGGGAAGGGACTAGCGGGACCTGGGCAGATACGCAGTATTTT. Protein: CAISGEGTSGTWADTQYF.

The chain is built from TRBV2 and TRBJ2-6; D call uncertain. Germline V lookup: CDR1 SNHLY, CDR2 FYNNEI. Between the trimmed V and J ends, which lost 4 bases and 0 bases, there was a span of 16 bases. The CDR3 runs 18 residues. The CDR3 protein is CASSGLQSDLSGANVLTF. In nucleotides, the CDR3 is TGTGCCAGCAGTGGTTTACAGAGTGACCTCTCTGGGGCCAACGTCCTGACTTTC.

This chain connects TRBV5-6 to TRBJ2-7; no definite D call. CDR3 length: 15 residues. Germline CDR1 SGHDT, CDR2 YYEEEE. The germline V and J ends were trimmed by 2 bases and 9 bases, with 21 bases remaining between them. For the CDR3, the DNA is TGTGCCAGCAGCTTCTATGACGCCCGAAGTGGAGTGCAGTACGTC. It yields the protein CASSFYDARSGVQYV.